This is a list of T cell receptor beta chains from one sample in a study of Ad26.COV2.S vaccination and SARS-CoV-2 variants. The protocol was immunoSEQ multiplex PCR, while the TCRdb copy is restricted to in-frame clones and leaves out a portion. The top ten hold around 3.6% of the sample, which has around 320,000 clones, over 75% seen once. The sample was peripheral blood, taken in a trial of Ad26.COV2.S vaccine versus placebo. Source of these receptors: a person aged 18-65 years who received the Ad26.COV2.S COVID-19 vaccine or a placebo. CDR3s include the opening cysteine and the closing phenylalanine or tryptophan. The order of the fields is J gene, V gene, clone size, D gene, CDR3 protein, CDR3 DNA. A D gene is named only where the DNA matches it firmly. Some rows have no size entry. The others give once, few or many, or a class for an expanded clone.

TRBJ2-1,TRBV2,.,.,CATTGGLGEQFF,TGTGCCACCACCGGGGGTCTCGGCGAGCAGTTCTTC
TRBJ2-2,TRBV9,.,.,CASSPRGADTGELFF,TGTGCCAGCAGCCCCCGAGGGGCGGACACCGGGGAGCTGTTTTTT
TRBJ2-7,TRBV5-1,few,.,CASSLAGTPYEQYF,TGCGCCAGCAGCCTAGCCGGGACACCTTACGAGCAGTACTTC
TRBJ1-2,TRBV6-1,.,TRBD1,CASSEVYRGNYGYTF,TGTGCCAGCAGTGAAGTGTACAGGGGGAACTATGGCTACACCTTC
TRBJ2-7,TRBV3-1/TRBV3-2,.,TRBD1,CASGGTEVYEQYF,TGTGCCAGCGGTGGGACAGAAGTATACGAGCAGTACTTC
TRBJ1-1,TRBV9,.,.,CASSPRTDSNTEAFF,TGTGCCAGCAGCCCGCGGACAGATTCGAACACTGAAGCTTTCTTT
TRBJ2-7,TRBV11-2,.,TRBD1,CASRPRTGTTYEQYF,TGTGCCAGCAGACCAAGGACAGGCACAACCTACGAGCAGTACTTC
TRBJ1-3,TRBV7-9,.,.,CASRGRGNTIYF,TGTGCCAGCCGGGGGCGTGGAAACACCATATATTTT
TRBJ1-1,TRBV5-6,.,TRBD1,CASSRQGLNTEAFF,TGTGCCAGCAGCCGACAGGGCTTGAACACTGAAGCTTTCTTT
TRBJ2-3,TRBV11-2,.,.,CASSLAGAKGTQYF,TGTGCCAGCAGCTTAGCGGGGGCAAAGGGTACGCAGTATTTT
TRBJ1-1,TRBV5-1,.,.,CASSLGPGASNTEAFF,TGCGCCAGCAGCTTGGGTCCAGGGGCTTCGAACACTGAAGCTTTCTTT
TRBJ2-7,TRBV7-9,.,TRBD2,CASSLGRAGYEQYF,TGTGCCAGCAGCTTGGGGAGGGCGGGGTACGAGCAGTACTTC
TRBJ2-3,TRBV2,.,.,CASRLLSVESTDTQYF,TGTGCCAGCAGATTGCTTTCGGTGGAGAGCACAGATACGCAGTATTTT
TRBJ1-1,TRBV19,.,TRBD1,CASASSPGGRTEAFF,TGTGCCAGTGCCTCATCGCCAGGGGGTAGGACTGAAGCTTTCTTT
TRBJ1-5,TRBV19,.,.,CASSIGAGSNQPQHF,TGTGCCAGTAGTATAGGGGCGGGGAGCAATCAGCCCCAGCATTTT
TRBJ2-1,TRBV10-2,.,TRBD1,CASSGGTVNNEQFF,TGCGCCAGCAGTGGGGGGACAGTGAACAATGAGCAGTTCTTC
TRBJ2-7,TRBV4-2,.,.,CASSQALDSPYEQYF,TGTGCCAGCAGCCAAGCCCTGGACAGCCCCTACGAGCAGTACTTC
TRBJ1-1,TRBV4-1,.,.,CASSRGGVTVLNTEAFF,TGCGCCAGCAGCCGAGGGGGAGTGACAGTACTGAACACTGAAGCTTTCTTT
TRBJ2-3,TRBV6-5,.,.,CASRAGLSTDTQYF,TGTGCCAGCAGGGCGGGCCTAAGCACAGATACGCAGTATTTT
TRBJ1-1,TRBV9,.,TRBD1,CASSGGPPDRGSEAFF,TGTGCCAGCAGCGGTGGGCCCCCGGACAGGGGCTCTGAAGCTTTCTTT
TRBJ1-2,TRBV15,.,.,CATRGGGPYGYTF,TGTGCCACCAGAGGGGGGGGTCCCTATGGCTACACCTTC
TRBJ1-1,TRBV7-6,.,TRBD1,CASSFDRGWGTEAFF,TGTGCCAGCAGCTTTGACAGGGGTTGGGGCACTGAAGCTTTCTTT
TRBJ2-5,TRBV11-2,.,.,CASSLQGTSEETQYF,TGTGCCAGCAGCTTACAGGGTACGTCGGAGGAGACCCAGTACTTC
TRBJ1-5,TRBV29-1,.,TRBD1,CSVGDRNNQPQHF,TGCAGCGTCGGGGACAGGAACAATCAGCCCCAGCATTTT
TRBJ1-1,TRBV10-3,.,TRBD1,CAISGPNGTGVANTEAFF,TGTGCCATCAGTGGCCCTAACGGGACAGGGGTCGCGAACACTGAAGCTTTCTTT
TRBJ2-2,TRBV23-1,.,TRBD2,CASSQFADFPSGDTGELFF,TGCGCCAGCAGTCAATTCGCCGACTTTCCTAGCGGGGACACCGGGGAGCTGTTTTTT
TRBJ1-2,TRBV2,.,.,CASTPPGADYGYTF,TGTGCCAGTACGCCCCCGGGGGCGGACTATGGCTACACCTTC
TRBJ2-5,TRBV11-2,.,.,CASSLGSGIKETQYF,TGTGCCAGCAGCTTAGGTTCCGGGATCAAAGAGACCCAGTACTTC
TRBJ1-1,TRBV6-4,.,.,CASSARPGMNTEAFF,TGTGCCAGCAGTGCTCGACCGGGGATGAACACTGAAGCTTTCTTT
TRBJ2-7,TRBV5-6,.,.,CASSFLSRFTYEQYF,TGTGCCAGCAGCTTTCTTTCTCGCTTTACCTACGAGCAGTACTTC
TRBJ2-1,TRBV4-1,once,TRBD1,CASSLIRDRGYNEQFF,TGCGCCAGCAGCCTGATCCGGGACAGGGGTTACAATGAGCAGTTCTTC
TRBJ2-7,TRBV14,.,TRBD2,CASSQGLAGSKDF,TGTGCCAGCAGCCAAGGACTAGCGGGGTCTAAGGACTTC
TRBJ1-1,TRBV11-3,few,.,CASSLVFNTEAFF,TGTGCCAGCAGCTTAGTTTTCAACACTGAAGCTTTCTTT
TRBJ2-5,TRBV11-1,.,TRBD2,CASSSGTRKETQYF,TGTGCCAGCAGCTCCGGGACTAGGAAAGAGACCCAGTACTTC
TRBJ1-2,TRBV9,.,.,CASSPSGYYGYTF,TGTGCCAGCAGCCCCAGTGGGTACTATGGCTACACCTTC
TRBJ2-5,TRBV24-1,.,.,CATSDLGTQYF,TGTGCCACCAGTGATTTAGGGACCCAGTACTTC
TRBJ1-3,TRBV9,.,.,CASSVGVRPGNTIYF,TGTGCCAGCAGCGTAGGGGTTCGCCCGGGAAACACCATATATTTT
TRBJ1-6,TRBV10-3,.,.,CAISEPARGGDNSPLHF,TGTGCCATCAGTGAGCCAGCGCGGGGTGGAGATAATTCACCCCTCCACTTT
TRBJ2-3,TRBV5-1,.,.,CASSGQTRDTQYF,TGCGCCAGCAGCGGGCAGACCAGGGATACGCAGTATTTT
TRBJ2-5,TRBV6-6,.,.,CASAWSLETQYF,TGTGCCAGCGCATGGTCACTGGAGACCCAGTACTTC
TRBJ1-1,TRBV2,.,.,CASSESRDSLNTEAFF,TGTGCCAGCAGTGAGTCCCGGGACTCTTTGAACACTGAAGCTTTCTTT
TRBJ1-1,TRBV13,.,.,CASSSIEYSGLITEAFF,TGTGCCAGCAGCTCGATAGAATATTCTGGCCTAATAACTGAAGCTTTCTTT
TRBJ1-6,TRBV12-3/TRBV12-4,once,TRBD1,CASQGQYNSPLHF,TGTGCCAGCCAGGGACAGTATAATTCACCCCTCCACTTT
TRBJ2-7,TRBV12-3/TRBV12-4,.,.,CASSLAGGEQYF,TGTGCCAGCAGTCTTGCTGGCGGGGAGCAGTATTTC
TRBJ1-1,TRBV3-1/TRBV3-2,.,.,CASSQVRGSEAFF,TGTGCCAGCAGCCAAGTTCGGGGTTCTGAAGCTTTCTTT
TRBJ2-7,TRBV5-4,.,.,CASSFTGTAMEQYF,TGTGCCAGCAGCTTTACCGGGACCGCCATGGAGCAGTACTTC
TRBJ2-7,TRBV29-1,.,.,CSVAKGSAYEQYF,TGCAGCGTTGCCAAAGGGAGTGCCTACGAGCAGTACTTC
TRBJ1-5,TRBV5-1,.,TRBD1,CASSLGTGKGYEHF,TGCGCCAGCAGCTTGGGGACAGGGAAAGGGTATGAGCATTTT
TRBJ1-1,TRBV29-1,.,.,CSGLMNTEAFF,TGCAGCGGGCTGATGAACACTGAAGCTTTCTTT
TRBJ2-3,TRBV6-2/TRBV6-3,.,TRBD2,CASSAGTSGGATDTQYF,TGTGCCAGCAGTGCCGGGACTAGCGGGGGGGCGACAGATACGCAGTATTTT
TRBJ1-1,TRBV12-3/TRBV12-4,.,.,CASSLGRNTEAFF,TGTGCCAGCAGTTTAGGCAGAAACACTGAAGCTTTCTTT